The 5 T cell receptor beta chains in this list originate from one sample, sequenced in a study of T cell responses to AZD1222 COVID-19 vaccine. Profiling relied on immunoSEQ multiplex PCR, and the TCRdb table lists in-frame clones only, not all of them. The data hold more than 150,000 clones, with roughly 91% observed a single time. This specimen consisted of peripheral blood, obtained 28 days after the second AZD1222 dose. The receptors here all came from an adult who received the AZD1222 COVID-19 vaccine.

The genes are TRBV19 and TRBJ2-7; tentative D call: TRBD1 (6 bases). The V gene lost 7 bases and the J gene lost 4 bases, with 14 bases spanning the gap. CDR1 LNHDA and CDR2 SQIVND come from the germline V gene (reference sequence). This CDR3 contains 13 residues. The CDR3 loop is CASTGDRGYEQYF. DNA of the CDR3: TGTGCCAGTACAGGGGATCGGGGTTACGAGCAGTACTTC.

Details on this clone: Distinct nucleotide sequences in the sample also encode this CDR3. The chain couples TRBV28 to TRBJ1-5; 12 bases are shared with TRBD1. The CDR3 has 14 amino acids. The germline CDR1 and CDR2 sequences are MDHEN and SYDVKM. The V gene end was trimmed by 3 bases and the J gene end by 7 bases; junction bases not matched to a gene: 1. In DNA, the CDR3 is TGTGCCAGCAGTTTTGGGACAGGGGGCCAGCCCCAGCATTTT. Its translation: CASSFGTGGQPQHF.

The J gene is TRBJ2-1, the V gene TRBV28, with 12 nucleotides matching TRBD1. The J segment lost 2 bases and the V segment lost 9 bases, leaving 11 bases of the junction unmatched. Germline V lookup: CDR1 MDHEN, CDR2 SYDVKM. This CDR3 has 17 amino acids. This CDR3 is CASLPGQGAWAYNEQFF. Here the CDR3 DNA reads TGTGCCAGTCTTCCGGGACAGGGGGCATGGGCCTACAATGAGCAGTTCTTC.

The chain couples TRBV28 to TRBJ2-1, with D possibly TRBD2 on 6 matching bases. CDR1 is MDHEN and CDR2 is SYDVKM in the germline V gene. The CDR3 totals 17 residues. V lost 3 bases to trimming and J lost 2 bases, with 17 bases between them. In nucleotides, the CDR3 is TGTGCCAGCAGTTTTCTTAGGCTAGCGCTCACCTACAATGAGCAGTTCTTC. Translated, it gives CASSFLRLALTYNEQFF.

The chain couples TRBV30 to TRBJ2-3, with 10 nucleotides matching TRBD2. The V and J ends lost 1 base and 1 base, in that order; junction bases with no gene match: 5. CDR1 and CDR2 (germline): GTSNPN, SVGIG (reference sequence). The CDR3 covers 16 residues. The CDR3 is CAWSEGLARGTDTQYF. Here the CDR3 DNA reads TGTGCCTGGAGTGAGGGACTAGCGAGAGGCACAGATACGCAGTATTTT.